The sample holds a few counts of the clone carrying this T cell receptor (beta chain). No antigen is known for it. The ends lost 5 bases at V and 7 bases at J; junction bases unmatched: 7. CDR1 and CDR2 (germline): SGHRS, YFSETQ. The CDR3 totals 13 residues. It was by quantitative 5'-RACE with molecular barcodes that TCR beta libraries were made. TCRdb fed the 5' RACE reads into MiXCR, producing one record per CDR3 protein. The sample shows 470,000 or so distinct CDR3 sequences, 25% to 30% of them seen only once. The data derive from a study of CD8 T cells in ankylosing spondylitis. Study outcomes and limitations: Typical of ankylosing spondylitis blood, it appeared, was a TCR beta motif of 7 or 8 highly homologous variants. There was reportedly significant enrichment of clones that were disease-linked in matched ankylosing spondylitis synovial fluid.

This chain connects TRBV5-1 to TRBJ2-7; 9 positions match TRBD1. The sample comprised blood, either unsorted or a sorted T cell fraction (not recorded which). The receptor was isolated from a male donor with ankylosing spondylitis. The CDR3 DNA reads TGCGCCAGCAGTCAAGGGACAGGGAAGGAGCAGTACTTC. Residues: CASSQGTGKEQYF.